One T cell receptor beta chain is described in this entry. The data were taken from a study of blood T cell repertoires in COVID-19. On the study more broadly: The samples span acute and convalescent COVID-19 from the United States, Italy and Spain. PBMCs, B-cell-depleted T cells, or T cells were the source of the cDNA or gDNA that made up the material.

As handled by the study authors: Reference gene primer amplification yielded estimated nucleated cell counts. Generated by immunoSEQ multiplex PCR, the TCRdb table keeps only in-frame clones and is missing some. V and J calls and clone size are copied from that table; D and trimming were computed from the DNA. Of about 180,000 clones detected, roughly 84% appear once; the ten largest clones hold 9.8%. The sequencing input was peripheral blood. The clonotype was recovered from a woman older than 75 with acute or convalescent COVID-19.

The DNA of the CDR3 is TGCGCCAGCAGCTTGGCCGACATCTATGGCTACACCTTC. Translated, it gives CASSLADIYGYTF. V and J are TRBV5-1 and TRBJ1-2; D not certain. The CDR3 length is 13 residues. Germline CDR1 is SGHRS and CDR2 is YFSETQ. Trimming stripped 0 bases from V and 4 bases from J, with 7 bases between.